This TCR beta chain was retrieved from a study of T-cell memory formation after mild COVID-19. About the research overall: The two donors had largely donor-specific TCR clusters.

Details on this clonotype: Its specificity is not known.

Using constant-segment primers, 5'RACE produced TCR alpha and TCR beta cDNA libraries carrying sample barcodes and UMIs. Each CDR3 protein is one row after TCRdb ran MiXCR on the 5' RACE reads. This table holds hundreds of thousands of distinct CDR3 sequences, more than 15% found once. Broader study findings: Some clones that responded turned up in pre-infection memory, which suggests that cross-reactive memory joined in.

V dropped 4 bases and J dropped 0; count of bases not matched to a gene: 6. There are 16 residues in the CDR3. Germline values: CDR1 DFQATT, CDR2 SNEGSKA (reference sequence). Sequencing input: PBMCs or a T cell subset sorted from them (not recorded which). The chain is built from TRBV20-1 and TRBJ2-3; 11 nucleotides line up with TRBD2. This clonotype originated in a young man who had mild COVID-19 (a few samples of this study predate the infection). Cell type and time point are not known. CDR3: CSAIPSGGLSTDTQYF. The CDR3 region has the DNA TGCAGTGCTATTCCTAGCGGGGGGCTCAGCACAGATACGCAGTATTTT.